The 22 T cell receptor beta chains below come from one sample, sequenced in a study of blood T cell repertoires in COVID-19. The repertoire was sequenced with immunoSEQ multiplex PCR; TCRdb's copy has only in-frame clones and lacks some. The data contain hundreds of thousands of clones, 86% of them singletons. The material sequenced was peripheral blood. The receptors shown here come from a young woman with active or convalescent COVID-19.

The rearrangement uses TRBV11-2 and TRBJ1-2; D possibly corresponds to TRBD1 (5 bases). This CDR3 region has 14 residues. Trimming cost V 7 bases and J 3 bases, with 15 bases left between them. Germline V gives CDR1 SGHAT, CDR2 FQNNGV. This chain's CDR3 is CASTRRGLDYGYTF. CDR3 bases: TGTGCCAGCACCCGGCGGGGGTTAGACTATGGCTACACCTTC.

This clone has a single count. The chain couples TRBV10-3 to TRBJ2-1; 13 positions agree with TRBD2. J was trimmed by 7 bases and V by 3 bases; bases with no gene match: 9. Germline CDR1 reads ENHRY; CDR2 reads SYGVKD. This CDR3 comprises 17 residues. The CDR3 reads CAISDRTSGGIVNEQFF. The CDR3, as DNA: TGTGCCATCAGTGATCGGACTAGCGGGGGCATAGTGAATGAGCAGTTCTTC.

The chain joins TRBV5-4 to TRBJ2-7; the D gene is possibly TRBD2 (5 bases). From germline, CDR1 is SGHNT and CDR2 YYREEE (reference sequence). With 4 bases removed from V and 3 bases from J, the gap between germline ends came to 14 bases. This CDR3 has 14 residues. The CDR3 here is CASSLSSGDYEQYF. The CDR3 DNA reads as TGTGCCAGCAGCCTATCCTCCGGGGACTACGAGCAGTACTTC.

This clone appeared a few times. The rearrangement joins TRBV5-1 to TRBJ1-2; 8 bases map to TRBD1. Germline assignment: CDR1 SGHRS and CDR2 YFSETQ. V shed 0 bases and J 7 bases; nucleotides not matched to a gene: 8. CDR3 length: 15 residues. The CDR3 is CASSLDSGQGSGYTF. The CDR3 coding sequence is TGCGCCAGCAGCTTGGATAGTGGACAGGGTAGTGGCTACACCTTC.

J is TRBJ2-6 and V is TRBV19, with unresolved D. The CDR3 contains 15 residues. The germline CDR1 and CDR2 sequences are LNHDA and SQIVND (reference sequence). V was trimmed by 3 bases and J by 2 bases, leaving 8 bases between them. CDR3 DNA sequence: TGTGCCAGTAGTATCCGTACAGCTGGGGCCAACGTCCTGACTTTC. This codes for CASSIRTAGANVLTF.

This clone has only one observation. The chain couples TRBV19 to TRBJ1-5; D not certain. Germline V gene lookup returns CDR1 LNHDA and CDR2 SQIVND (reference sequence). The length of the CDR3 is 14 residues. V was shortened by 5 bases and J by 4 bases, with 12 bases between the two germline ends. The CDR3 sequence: CASSSHTGNQPQHF. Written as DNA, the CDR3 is TGTGCCAGTAGTTCCCACACCGGGAATCAGCCCCAGCATTTT.

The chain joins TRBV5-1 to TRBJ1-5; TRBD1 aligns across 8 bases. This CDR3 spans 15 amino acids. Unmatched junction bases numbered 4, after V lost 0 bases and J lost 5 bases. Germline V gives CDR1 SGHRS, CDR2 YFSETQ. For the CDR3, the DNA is TGCGCCAGCAGCTTGGTTTCAGGGGGCGATCAGCCCCAGCATTTT. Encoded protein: CASSLVSGGDQPQHF.

The CDR3 DNA reads TGTGCCAGCAGCGTAGAATTCAACTTTAACTATGGCTACACCTTC. Protein: CASSVEFNFNYGYTF. This chain connects TRBV9 to TRBJ1-2, with D uncertain. The CDR3 loop spans 15 amino acids. Trimming cost V 0 bases and J 1 base, with 10 bases left between them. Per the germline V gene, CDR1 is SGDLS and CDR2 is YYNGEE.

The CDR3 nucleotides read TGTGCCAGCAGCGCCAGCGACAATGAGCAGTTCTTC. This encodes CASSASDNEQFF. The chain couples TRBV11-1 to TRBJ2-1, with D unclear. Trimming stripped 5 bases from V and 5 bases from J, with 7 bases between. This CDR3 contains 12 residues. The germline V gene encodes CDR1 SGHAT and CDR2 FQDESV (reference sequence).

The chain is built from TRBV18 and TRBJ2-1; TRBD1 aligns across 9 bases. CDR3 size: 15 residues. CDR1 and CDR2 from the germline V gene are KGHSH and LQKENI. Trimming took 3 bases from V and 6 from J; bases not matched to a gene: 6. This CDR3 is CASSPRDRASNEQFF. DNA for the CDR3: TGTGCCAGCTCACCCCGGGACAGGGCATCCAATGAGCAGTTCTTC.

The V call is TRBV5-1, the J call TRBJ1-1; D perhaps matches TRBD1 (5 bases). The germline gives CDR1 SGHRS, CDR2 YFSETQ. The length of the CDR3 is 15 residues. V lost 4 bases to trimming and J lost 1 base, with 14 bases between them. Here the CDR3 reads CASSRLGGSNTEAFF. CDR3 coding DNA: TGCGCCAGCAGCCGTTTGGGGGGGTCGAACACTGAAGCTTTCTTT.

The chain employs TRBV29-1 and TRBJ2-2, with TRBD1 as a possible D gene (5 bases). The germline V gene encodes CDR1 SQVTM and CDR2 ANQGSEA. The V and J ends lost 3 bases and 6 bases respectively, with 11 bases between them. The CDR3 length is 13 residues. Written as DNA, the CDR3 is TGCAGCGTTGACGGCAGGGTCCCCGGGGAGCTGTTTTTT. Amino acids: CSVDGRVPGELFF.

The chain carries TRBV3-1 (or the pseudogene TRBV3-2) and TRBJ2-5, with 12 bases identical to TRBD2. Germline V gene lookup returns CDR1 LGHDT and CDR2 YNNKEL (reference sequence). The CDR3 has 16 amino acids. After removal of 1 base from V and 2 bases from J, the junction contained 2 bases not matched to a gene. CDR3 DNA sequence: TGTGCCAGCAGCCAAGGTGGACTAGCGGGACAAGAGACCCAGTACTTC. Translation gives CASSQGGLAGQETQYF.

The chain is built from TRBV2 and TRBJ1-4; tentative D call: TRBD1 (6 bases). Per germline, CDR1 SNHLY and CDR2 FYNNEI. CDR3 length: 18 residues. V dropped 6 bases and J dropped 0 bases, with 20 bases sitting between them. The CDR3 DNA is TGTGCCAGCAGGCGAACCTTGGACAGACTTGCAACTAATGAAAAACTGTTTTTT. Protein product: CASRRTLDRLATNEKLFF.

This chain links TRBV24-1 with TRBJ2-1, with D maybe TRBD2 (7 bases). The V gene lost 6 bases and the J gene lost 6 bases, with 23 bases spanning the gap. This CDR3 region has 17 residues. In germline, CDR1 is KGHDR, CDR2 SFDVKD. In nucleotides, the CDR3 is TGTGCCACCAGTCCTAATAGGGGGGGCGAGGGCCTCAATGAGCAGTTCTTC. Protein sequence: CATSPNRGGEGLNEQFF.

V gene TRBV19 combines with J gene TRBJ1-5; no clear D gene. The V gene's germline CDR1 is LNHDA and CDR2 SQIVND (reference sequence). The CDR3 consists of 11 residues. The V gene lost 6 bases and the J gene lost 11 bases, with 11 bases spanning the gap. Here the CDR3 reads CASRALGAQHF. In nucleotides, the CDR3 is TGTGCCAGTAGGGCCCTCGGGGCCCAGCATTTT.

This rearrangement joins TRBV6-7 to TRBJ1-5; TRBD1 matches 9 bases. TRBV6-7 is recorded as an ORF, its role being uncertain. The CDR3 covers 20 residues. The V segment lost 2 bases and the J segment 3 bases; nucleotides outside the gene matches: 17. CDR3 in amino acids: CASSYPRTGTGSPTNQPQHF. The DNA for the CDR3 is TGTGCCAGCAGTTACCCAAGAACCGGGACAGGGTCTCCCACCAATCAGCCCCAGCATTTT.

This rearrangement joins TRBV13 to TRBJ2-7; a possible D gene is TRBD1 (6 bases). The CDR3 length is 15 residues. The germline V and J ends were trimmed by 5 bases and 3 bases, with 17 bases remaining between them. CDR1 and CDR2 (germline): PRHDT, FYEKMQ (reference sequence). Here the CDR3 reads CASSPAGAELYEQYF. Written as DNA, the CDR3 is TGTGCCAGCAGCCCCGCAGGGGCAGAACTCTACGAGCAGTACTTC. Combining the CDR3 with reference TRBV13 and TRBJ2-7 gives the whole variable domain AAGVIQSPRHLIKEKRETATLKCYPIPRHDTVYWYQQGPGQDPQFLISFYEKMQSDKGSIPDRFSAQQFSDYHSELNMSSLELGDSALYFCASSPAGAELYEQYFGPGTRLTVT.

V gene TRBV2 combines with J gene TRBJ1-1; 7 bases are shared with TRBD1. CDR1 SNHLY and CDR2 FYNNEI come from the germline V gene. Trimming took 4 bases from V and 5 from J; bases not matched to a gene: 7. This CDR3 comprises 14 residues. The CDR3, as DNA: TGTGCCAGCAGTGCGCAGGGGGTAAGAACTGAAGCTTTCTTT. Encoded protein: CASSAQGVRTEAFF.

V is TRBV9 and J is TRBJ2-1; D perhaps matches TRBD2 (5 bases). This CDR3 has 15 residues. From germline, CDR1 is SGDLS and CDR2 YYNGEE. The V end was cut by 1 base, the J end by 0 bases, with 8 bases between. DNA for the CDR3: TGTGCCAGCAGCGTACTCGGGAACTCCTACAATGAGCAGTTCTTC. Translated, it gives CASSVLGNSYNEQFF.

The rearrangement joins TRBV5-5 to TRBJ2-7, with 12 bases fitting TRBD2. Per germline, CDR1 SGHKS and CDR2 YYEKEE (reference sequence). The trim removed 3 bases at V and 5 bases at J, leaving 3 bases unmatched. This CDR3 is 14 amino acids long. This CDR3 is CASSSGLAGHEQYF. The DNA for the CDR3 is TGTGCCAGCAGCTCCGGACTAGCGGGACACGAGCAGTACTTC.

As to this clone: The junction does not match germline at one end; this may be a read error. CDR3: CASSEDRGADTQYF. The CDR3 DNA sequence: TGTGCCAGCAGCGAAGACAGGGGGGCAGATACGCAGTATTTT. V gene TRBV14 combines with J gene TRBJ2-3, with 9 bases fitting TRBD1. The germline V gene encodes CDR1 SGHDN and CDR2 FVKESK. The CDR3 consists of 14 residues.